This paragraph covers one T cell receptor beta chain sequence. This clonotype was seen a few times. This clone's antigen is unknown. Per-nucleotide qualities are absent, and no much larger clonotype sits a single base away. From the germline V gene (reference sequence), CDR1 is DFQATT and CDR2 is SNEGSKA. From its cysteine to its phenylalanine, the CDR3 spans 17 amino acids. Only the CDR3 DNA is retained, 51 bases long and in frame from the first base. V gives up 3 bases and J gives up 0 bases, and the segment between their germline ends measures 18 bases. Blood RNA was extracted from unsorted whole blood using TRIzol reagent, and germline DNA was obtained with the DNeasy Blood & Tissue kit. Chronic HBV infection was present in the patients, and the patients were treatment-naive at sampling. Before surgery, four milliliters of peripheral blood were drawn into K2EDTA tubes. The record originates from a study of tumor-infiltrating lymphocytes in primary liver carcinoma (dated by TCRdb to the late 2010s). As for the study more broadly: Five patients with histopathologically diagnosed primary liver carcinoma underwent surgical resection in China between late 2015 and 2016. The five patients, three men and two women aged 30 to 69 years, had hepatocellular carcinoma (four) or combined HCC and intrahepatic cholangiocarcinoma (one). Tumors of the five patients were stage T1-T3 N0M0 with maximum diameters of roughly 4 to 10 cm. Each sample produced about 3.5 to 7.5 million productive TCRbeta reads, and read depth showed no significant difference between tissue types. TCRbeta repertoire sequencing, expression microarrays and whole-exome sequencing were combined in the study across five regions of each liver tumor, with adjacent normal tissue and blood also included. A total of about 35 specimens from 5 patients went through TCRbeta repertoire sequencing, namely 25 tumor regions, 5 adjacent noncancerous liver tissues and 5 peripheral blood samples. Technical replicate repertoires showed high reproducibility, with mean shared-clone rates roughly 0.89 and correlation coefficients above 0.98. Here is what the overall study found, with its caveats: Compared with blood, tumors had a significantly larger share of the repertoire taken up by the top 250 clones (p = 0.039). Because sequencing covered only the TCR beta chain and unpaired alpha chains were not captured, true repertoire diversity is likely underestimated. Bulk unsorted samples precluded comparing CD4+ and CD8+ T cell repertoires. With just a few patients in the study, the authors point out that the findings should be validated in a larger study. Repertoire overlap was found to be higher between tumor regions (mean around 35%) than between tumor-adjacent (around 17%) or tumor-blood (around 15%) pairs, consistent with antigen-driven expansion.

Starting from 500 to 650 ng total RNA, TCRbeta-specific cDNA was produced by reverse transcription with a constant-region primer and ProtoScript II reverse transcriptase. TCRbeta libraries were built with three nested multiplex PCR rounds, a slightly modified ARM-PCR procedure. Each of the first two PCR rounds ran for approximately 10 cycles using multiplex TRBV1-TRBV30 forward primers together with a Cbeta reverse primer. Sample barcodes and Illumina adapters were added in a final 25-cycle PCR using Deep VentR polymerase. Before sequencing, amplicons of 200-500 bp were purified from gel using a QIAquick gel extraction kit. An Illumina HiSeq 2500 was used to sequence the TCRbeta amplicons, generating 250-bp paired-end reads. As for the original processing: Quality trimming of reads was performed with Trimmomatic v0.33, and paired reads were merged with FLASH v1.2.11 so that full CDR3 sequences could be recovered. V, D and J germline segments were assigned to the rearranged TCRbeta sequences using MiGEC v1.2.1b. Clonotype statistics, along with Shannon-Wiener diversity indices, were calculated using VDJtools v1.0.0. To reduce sampling bias, subsequent analyses other than the diversity analysis used only the 250 most abundant clonotypes in each sample. TCRdb reprocessed the public reads (quality trimming at Q25 with fastp, clone calling with MiXCR) and kept in-frame beta chains. Every entry covers one CDR3 protein and lists the most common genes and DNA from its rows. The V and J calls reflect TCRdb's pipeline rather than the authors' work. The sample table lists fewer than 350,000 distinct CDR3 sequences, 65% of them with a count of one. The top ten constitute approximately 9% of the sample.

The specimen sequenced was peripheral blood. The sequence was obtained from a man in his forties with primary liver carcinoma and hepatitis B virus infection. In this chain, TRBV20-1 is recombined with TRBJ2-1, with the D segment possibly TRBD1 or TRBD2, each aligning over 5 bases. In nucleotide form, the sequence is TGCAGTGCTAGGGGTGCCGGGACGGGCTTCTCCTACAATGAGCAGTTCTTC. This codes for CSARGAGTGFSYNEQFF.